Presented here are 22 T cell receptor beta chains from one specimen sequenced in a study of response to subunit inactivated influenza vaccine. TCRdb recomputed calls from the RT-PCR reads with MiXCR, one row per CDR3 protein. The table lists 500,000 to 600,000 distinct CDR3 sequences, 14% of them singletons. The material sequenced was PBMCs from blood, taken 11 to 12 days after vaccination. The source is a man aged 45-65 years who received an inactivated influenza vaccine.

This clonotype was seen only a few times. The chain uses TRBV10-3 and TRBJ2-1; the D gene is possibly TRBD1 (5 bases). The germline gives CDR1 ENHRY, CDR2 SYGVKD. The CDR3 has 17 residues. V lost 4 bases to trimming and J lost 8 bases, with 24 bases between them. CDR3 sequence reads: CAISAASGPAAHDEQFF. The DNA for the CDR3 is TGTGCCATCAGTGCGGCTTCAGGGCCCGCTGCCCACGATGAGCAGTTCTTC.

This clonotype was seen more than once but under ten times. The chain links TRBV6-1 to TRBJ1-6; D gene ambiguous. From germline, CDR1 is MNHNS and CDR2 SASEGT. The CDR3 spans 12 residues. V was trimmed by 4 bases and J by 4 bases, leaving 2 bases between them. CDR3 protein: CASSVYNSPLHF. CDR3 coding DNA: TGTGCCAGCAGTGTATATAATTCACCCCTCCACTTT.

This rearrangement joins TRBV12-3 or TRBV12-4 to TRBJ1-6; D not resolved. The CDR3 totals 14 residues. Trimming pared 3 bases from V and 7 bases from J, leaving 10 bases between. CDR3 residues: CASSFEQQNSPLHF. The CDR3 bases are TGTGCCAGCAGTTTTGAACAGCAGAATTCACCCCTCCACTTT.

In its sample, this clonotype was seen a few times. The chain has TRBV19 and TRBJ2-2, with D unresolved. V lost 4 bases and J lost 5, with 11 bases in between. The CDR3 totals 14 residues. Germline V gene lookup returns CDR1 LNHDA and CDR2 SQIVND (reference sequence). The DNA of the CDR3 is TGTGCCAGTAGTACGGAGCCGAGAACCGGGGAGCTGTTTTTT. Amino acids: CASSTEPRTGELFF.

The chain couples TRBV5-6 to TRBJ2-2; D perhaps matches TRBD1 (5 bases). The germline V gene has CDR1 SGHDT and CDR2 YYEEEE. The CDR3 totals 14 residues. The V end lost 5 bases, the J end lost 1 base, and 9 bases lay between the germline ends. The CDR3 coding sequence is TGTGCCAGCAGGGAAAGGGGGAACACCGGGGAGCTGTTTTTT. Its protein product is CASRERGNTGELFF.

The V call is TRBV3-1, the J call TRBJ1-6, with D possibly TRBD1 on 5 matching bases. V lost 4 bases to trimming and J lost 14 bases, with 21 bases between them. Germline V gene lookup returns CDR1 LGHDT and CDR2 YNNKEL (reference sequence). This CDR3 is 15 amino acids long. The CDR3 loop is CASSPSPTQGRALHF. In DNA form, the CDR3 reads TGTGCCAGCAGCCCTTCGCCAACCCAGGGTCGAGCCCTCCACTTT.

This clonotype was seen repeatedly, ten times or more. This chain links TRBV6-1 with TRBJ2-5, with 8 bases fitting TRBD2. The V and J ends lost 7 bases and 2 bases, in that order; junction bases with no gene match: 12. CDR1 is MNHNS and CDR2 is SASEGT in the germline V gene. The CDR3 runs 16 residues. In DNA form, the CDR3 reads TGTGCCAGCAACCCGGTACTAGCGGAGATTCAAGAGACCCAGTACTTC. Translated: CASNPVLAEIQETQYF.

This clonotype was counted between two and nine times. J is TRBJ1-4 and V is TRBV20-1, with D maybe TRBD1 (5 bases). In germline, CDR1 is DFQATT, CDR2 SNEGSKA (reference sequence). The CDR3 runs to 12 residues. V was shortened by 3 bases and J by 8 bases, with 10 bases between the two germline ends. CDR3 nucleotide sequence: TGCAGTGCTAGGGGGACCGGCGAAAAACTGTTTTTT. It specifies CSARGTGEKLFF.

This clonotype was observed a handful of times. J is TRBJ2-7 and V is TRBV5-1; possible D gene TRBD2, 5 bases. Germline assignment: CDR1 SGHRS and CDR2 YFSETQ. Deletions cut 4 bases from V and 5 bases from J, with 13 bases between. The CDR3 sequence is 13 residues long. The CDR3 bases are TGCGCCAGCAGCGAGGGAACGGGTAACGAGCAGTACTTC. This codes for CASSEGTGNEQYF.

This clonotype was counted ten times or more. The chain links TRBV4-1 to TRBJ1-1; D perhaps matches TRBD1 (6 bases). The germline gives CDR1 MGHRA, CDR2 YSYEKL. CDR3 size: 14 residues. V gave up 6 bases and J gave up 5 bases, with 16 bases separating them. The CDR3 DNA reads TGCGCCAGCAGAGTTACGGGACACCTGACTGAAGCTTTCTTT. Amino acids: CASRVTGHLTEAFF.

This chain links TRBV19 with TRBJ1-2; 7 nucleotides agree with TRBD1. After removal of 7 bases from V and 8 bases from J, the junction contained 7 bases not matched to a gene. CDR1 and CDR2 (germline): LNHDA, SQIVND (reference sequence). This CDR3 comprises 12 residues. CDR3 bases: TGTGCCAGTAACGGGGACAGAGAAGGCTACACCTTC. Translated: CASNGDREGYTF.

This chain connects TRBV18 to TRBJ2-2; D possibly corresponds to TRBD1 (6 bases). From germline, CDR1 is KGHSH and CDR2 LQKENI. This CDR3 region has 16 residues. Between the trimmed V and J ends, which lost 0 bases and 0 bases, there was a span of 8 bases. The CDR3 DNA is TGTGCCAGCTCACCACCGGACAGACCGAACACCGGGGAGCTGTTTTTT. Its protein is CASSPPDRPNTGELFF.

This clonotype was counted only a few times. Here the CDR3 reads CASSYRKLTEAFF. CDR3 nucleotides: TGTGCCAGCAGTTACAGGAAACTCACTGAAGCTTTCTTT. This chain connects TRBV6-5 to TRBJ1-1, with unresolved D. The CDR3 contains 13 residues. Trimming pared 2 bases from V and 4 bases from J, leaving 8 bases between. Germline loops: CDR1 MNHEY, CDR2 SVGAGI.

This clonotype was observed a few times. The V and J genes are TRBV20-1 and TRBJ2-7; D is possibly TRBD1 (6 bases). The CDR3 runs 15 residues. Germline CDR1 and CDR2: DFQATT and SNEGSKA (reference sequence). V gave up 0 bases and J gave up 4 bases, with 16 bases separating them. The CDR3 region is CSARDGRRGEYEQYF. The CDR3 DNA is TGCAGTGCTAGAGATGGCCGCAGGGGAGAGTACGAGCAGTACTTC.

This clonotype was counted only a few times. The rearrangement links TRBV15 to TRBJ1-1, with a possible D match to TRBD1 (5 bases). Germline loops: CDR1 LNHNV, CDR2 YYDKDF (reference sequence). The CDR3 has 13 amino acids. V was cut by 8 bases and J by 8 bases, with 18 bases left in between. CDR3 loop: CATFSTAAQEAFF. DNA for the CDR3: TGTGCCACCTTCTCGACAGCGGCCCAGGAAGCTTTCTTT.

This clonotype came up a few times. The rearrangement uses TRBV20-1 and TRBJ1-1, with D perhaps TRBD1 (5 bases). CDR1 and CDR2 from the germline V gene are DFQATT and SNEGSKA (reference sequence). V shed 8 bases and J shed 1 base, with 11 bases lying between them. The CDR3 consists of 12 residues. The CDR3 loop is CSPTGRNTEAFF. CDR3 nucleotide sequence: TGCAGTCCCACAGGACGGAACACTGAAGCTTTCTTT.

The chain has TRBV19 and TRBJ1-2, with 10 bases fitting TRBD1. V lost 6 bases and J lost 4; bases outside the gene matches: 11. The CDR3 runs to 16 residues. CDR1 and CDR2 (germline): LNHDA, SQIVND (reference sequence). CDR3 sequence (DNA): TGTGCCAGTAGGAAGGGGGCGACAGGGGGCGGCTATGGCTACACCTTC. It yields the protein CASRKGATGGGYGYTF.

The V and J genes are TRBV5-1 and TRBJ2-7, with TRBD1 identical over 8 bases. V lost 1 base, J lost 3 bases, and 6 bases stayed unmatched. In germline, CDR1 is SGHRS, CDR2 YFSETQ. The CDR3 consists of 15 residues. The CDR3 sequence: CASSLFQGANYEQYF. The CDR3 DNA sequence: TGCGCCAGCAGCTTGTTCCAGGGGGCTAACTACGAGCAGTACTTC.

In this sample, this clonotype turned up a few times. V usage is TRBV28 and J usage is TRBJ1-4; TRBD1 is a possible D gene (6 bases). CDR1 MDHEN and CDR2 SYDVKM come from the germline V gene. The CDR3 extends over 15 amino acids. The V and J ends lost 2 bases and 7 bases respectively, with 14 bases between them. As DNA, the CDR3 is TGTGCCAGCAGTTTAGGGCTGCTACAGGGTGAAAAACTGTTTTTT. Amino acid sequence: CASSLGLLQGEKLFF.

The chain has TRBV5-1 and TRBJ2-7; 10 bases are a match to TRBD1. The CDR3 contains 17 residues. Germline CDR1 reads SGHRS; CDR2 reads YFSETQ. Losses at the gene ends were 2 bases for V and 0 bases for J; bases not matched to a gene: 8. CDR3 in amino acids: CASSFLPGTGVSYEQYF. The CDR3 coding sequence is TGCGCCAGCAGCTTCCTACCCGGGACAGGGGTCTCCTACGAGCAGTACTTC.

The chain couples TRBV19 to TRBJ2-7; no reliable D call. Trimming removed 1 base from V and 5 bases from J, with 9 bases in between. This CDR3 contains 13 residues. Germline CDR1 and CDR2: LNHDA and SQIVND (reference sequence). CDR3 nucleotides: TGTGCCAGTAGTATAGGTAACAGTAACGAGCAGTACTTC. It encodes CASSIGNSNEQYF.

The CDR3: CSALDWASGEILFEQFF. The CDR3 DNA is TGCAGTGCTCTAGATTGGGCTTCGGGGGAGATTTTATTTGAGCAGTTCTTC. The chain carries TRBV20-1 and TRBJ2-1; D is perhaps TRBD2 (6 bases). With 5 bases removed from V and 9 bases from J, the gap between germline ends came to 29 bases. The CDR3 runs to 17 residues. From germline, CDR1 is DFQATT and CDR2 SNEGSKA (reference sequence).